The 21 T cell receptor beta chains below come from one sample, sequenced in a study of cytomegalovirus exposure and HLA in healthy donors. Clones were sequenced by immunoSEQ multiplex PCR, and TCRdb holds only the in-frame ones, with some missing. The data contain 90,000 to 150,000 clones, about nine tenths of them singletons. The sequenced sample consisted of PBMCs. These receptor sequences come from a man between 18 and 29 years old in good health and CMV-seropositive.

The J gene is TRBJ1-3, the V gene TRBV4-2; D may be TRBD1 (6 bases). The CDR3 length is 16 residues. CDR1 and CDR2 from the germline V gene are LGHNA and YNFKEQ. Trimming took 2 bases from V and 4 from J, leaving 15 bases between them. The CDR3 nucleotides read TGTGCCAGCAGCCAATTTACAGGGTTGTGGGGAAACACCATATATTTT. This sequence encodes CASSQFTGLWGNTIYF.

The chain uses TRBV30 and TRBJ2-1; TRBD1 matches 7 bases. Looked up from germline, CDR1 is GTSNPN and CDR2 is SVGIG (reference sequence). This CDR3 region has 13 residues. After removal of 0 bases from V and 9 bases from J, the junction contained 5 bases not matched to a gene. The CDR3 sequence is CAWSVDRASEQFF. The CDR3 nucleotides read TGTGCCTGGAGTGTAGACAGGGCATCTGAGCAGTTCTTC.

The chain employs TRBV6-1 and TRBJ1-5; weak D call: TRBD1 (6 bases). V lost 4 bases and J lost 5, with 18 bases in between. Germline loops: CDR1 MNHNS, CDR2 SASEGT. The CDR3 runs 16 residues. The CDR3 region is CASSGPGVPYYQPQHF. CDR3 bases: TGTGCCAGCAGTGGGCCAGGGGTCCCGTACTATCAGCCCCAGCATTTT.

V gene TRBV19 combines with J gene TRBJ2-1; tentatively, D is TRBD1 (5 bases). Between the trimmed V and J ends, which lost 5 bases and 5 bases, there was a span of 7 bases. This CDR3 spans 12 amino acids. Per germline, CDR1 LNHDA and CDR2 SQIVND (reference sequence). The DNA for the CDR3 is TGTGCCAGTAGTTTCAGGGACAATGAGCAGTTCTTC. Its protein is CASSFRDNEQFF.

The genes are TRBV2 and TRBJ2-7; TRBD2 aligns across 10 bases. The CDR3 is 15 amino acids. The V and J ends lost 6 bases and 1 base, in that order; junction bases with no gene match: 6. Germline values: CDR1 SNHLY, CDR2 FYNNEI. CDR3 DNA: TGTGCCAGCAGAGTACTAGCGGGGTTATCCTACGAGCAGTACTTC. Translated: CASRVLAGLSYEQYF.

The rearrangement links TRBV27 to TRBJ2-7, with 9 bases identical to TRBD1. Looked up from germline, CDR1 is MNHEY and CDR2 is SMNVEV (reference sequence). This CDR3 spans 14 amino acids. The ends lost 3 bases at V and 7 bases at J; junction bases unmatched: 7. Here the CDR3 reads CASSFLGQGWEQYF. The DNA of the CDR3 is TGTGCCAGCAGTTTTTTGGGACAGGGCTGGGAGCAGTACTTC.

This chain uses TRBV19 with TRBJ2-7; TRBD2 aligns across 13 bases. This CDR3 contains 18 residues. Germline CDR1 reads LNHDA; CDR2 reads SQIVND (reference sequence). V lost 4 bases and J lost 0; bases outside the gene matches: 9. CDR3 sequence: CASSNLRLAGGTSYEQYF. CDR3 DNA: TGTGCCAGTAGTAATCTTCGACTAGCGGGGGGAACCTCCTACGAGCAGTACTTC.

V is TRBV29-1 and J is TRBJ1-5; D may be TRBD1 (5 bases). CDR1 and CDR2 from the germline V gene are SQVTM and ANQGSEA. This CDR3 spans 16 amino acids. V was clipped by 4 bases and J by 4 bases, with 20 bases between them. This CDR3 is CSVAAREGPPNQPQHF. The CDR3 nucleotides are TGCAGCGTTGCGGCTCGGGAGGGGCCCCCGAATCAGCCCCAGCATTTT. Filled out from reference TRBV29-1 and TRBJ1-5, the complete variable domain reads SAVISQKPSRDICQRGTSLTIQCQVDSQVTMMFWYRQQPGQSLTLIATANQGSEATYESGFVIDKFPISRPNLTFSTLTVSNMSPEDSSIYLCSVAAREGPPNQPQHFGDGTRLSIL.

J is TRBJ1-4 and V is TRBV29-1, with D unresolved. The germline gives CDR1 SQVTM, CDR2 ANQGSEA. The CDR3 runs 16 residues. The V end lost 7 bases, the J end lost 10 bases, and 28 bases lay between the germline ends. CDR3 protein: CSASSPEGRLGGKLFF. The CDR3 bases are TGCAGCGCTAGCTCCCCCGAAGGGAGGCTGGGAGGAAAACTGTTTTTT.

The gene calls are TRBV18 and TRBJ1-1, with a tentative D call TRBD1 (5 bases). V lost 6 bases, J lost 4 bases, and 12 bases lay in between. Germline V gene sequence: CDR1 KGHSH, CDR2 LQKENI. The CDR3 runs to 13 residues. CDR3 in DNA: TGTGCCAGCTCCCCCCAGGGAAGCACTGAAGCTTTCTTT. As protein: CASSPQGSTEAFF.

V gene TRBV6-5 combines with J gene TRBJ2-7; possible D gene TRBD2, 6 bases. The CDR3 is 16 residues long. Between the trimmed V and J ends, which lost 2 bases and 5 bases, there was a span of 19 bases. CDR1 MNHEY and CDR2 SVGAGI come from the germline V gene. The CDR3 reads CASSYPTAAGRHEQYF. DNA for the CDR3: TGTGCCAGCAGTTACCCCACCGCCGCAGGGAGGCACGAGCAGTACTTC.

The genes are TRBV5-1 and TRBJ1-4; 8 bases are shared with TRBD1. Germline values: CDR1 SGHRS, CDR2 YFSETQ. V lost 3 bases, J lost 11 bases, and 15 bases stayed unmatched. The length of the CDR3 is 16 residues. This CDR3 is CASSSTQDRAGAKLFF. CDR3 sequence (DNA): TGCGCCAGCAGCTCTACCCAGGACAGGGCGGGAGCGAAACTGTTTTTT.

The V and J genes are TRBV19 and TRBJ2-1, with 7 nucleotides matching TRBD2. V lost 0 bases, J lost 9 bases, and 5 bases stayed unmatched. The CDR3 is 14 amino acids. Germline V gene data show CDR1 as LNHDA and CDR2 as SQIVND (reference sequence). CDR3 in amino acids: CASSIDGEGIEQFF. The DNA for the CDR3 is TGTGCCAGTAGTATAGACGGGGAGGGGATTGAGCAGTTCTTC.

The chain couples TRBV4-2 to TRBJ1-1; 7 positions match TRBD1. Trimming cost V 1 base and J 7 bases; bases outside gene matches: 21. The CDR3 consists of 19 residues. Germline V CDR1 and CDR2: LGHNA, YNFKEQ. The CDR3 DNA reads TGTGCCAGCAGCCAAGTCCCCAATGAGGGGGCGCTTAAAATTATTGAAGCTTTCTTT. Residues: CASSQVPNEGALKIIEAFF.

The gene calls are TRBV6-6 and TRBJ1-2; 8 bases fit TRBD1. Germline values: CDR1 MNHNY, CDR2 SVGAGI (reference sequence). This CDR3 comprises 13 residues. The V segment lost 8 bases and the J segment 4 bases; nucleotides outside the gene matches: 6. CDR3 residues: CASGRGRGYGYTF. The CDR3 nucleotides are TGTGCCAGCGGCAGGGGGCGAGGCTATGGCTACACCTTC.

The chain recombines TRBV11-3 with TRBJ2-5; 7 positions agree with TRBD1. The germline V gene has CDR1 SGHNT and CDR2 YENEEA. CDR3 length: 16 amino acids. V was clipped by 4 bases and J by 3 bases; unmatched bases: 11. CDR3 sequence: CASSSSGGTGEETQYF. CDR3 nucleotide sequence: TGTGCCAGCAGCTCCTCAGGGGGTACAGGGGAAGAGACCCAGTACTTC.

The genes are TRBV4-3 and TRBJ1-2, with TRBD1 matching over 7 bases. Trimming took 1 base from V and 6 from J; bases not matched to a gene: 14. CDR1 is LGHNA and CDR2 is YSLEER in the germline V gene. The CDR3 is made up of 17 amino acids. CDR3 sequence: CASSQGRFDRAEHGYTF. CDR3 in DNA: TGCGCCAGCAGCCAAGGGAGATTCGACAGGGCTGAGCATGGCTACACCTTC.

The chain couples TRBV28 to TRBJ2-4, with TRBD2 identical over 16 bases. The V and J ends lost 5 bases and 2 bases, in that order; junction bases with no gene match: 9. Germline V CDR1 and CDR2: MDHEN, SYDVKM. The CDR3 contains 19 residues. CDR3 nucleotides: TGTGCCAGCAGTAGCCCCGGGACTAGCGGGGGGGCGTCCAAAAACATTCAGTACTTC. Its translation: CASSSPGTSGGASKNIQYF.

The V and J genes are TRBV9 and TRBJ2-1; unclear D gene. This CDR3 has 11 amino acids. V lost 3 bases to trimming and J lost 10 bases, with 8 bases between them. In germline, CDR1 is SGDLS, CDR2 YYNGEE. The CDR3 here is CASSAKTEQFF. CDR3 DNA sequence: TGTGCCAGCAGCGCTAAGACAGAGCAGTTCTTC.

V usage is TRBV7-6 and J usage is TRBJ2-1; D not certain. V was clipped by 1 base and J by 6 bases, with 13 bases between them. The germline gives CDR1 SGHVS, CDR2 FNYEAQ. CDR3 size: 15 residues. The CDR3 DNA follows: TGTGCCAGCAGCTTAGAGGCCGGGTTAAGCAATGAGCAGTTCTTC. Its translation: CASSLEAGLSNEQFF.

This sequence joins TRBV13 and TRBJ1-6, with a tentative D call TRBD1 (6 bases). From germline, CDR1 is PRHDT and CDR2 FYEKMQ (reference sequence). Trimming cost V 5 bases and J 1 base, with 12 bases left between them. CDR3 size: 16 residues. The CDR3 DNA reads as TGTGCCAGCAGCCGTACAGGGAGTTCCTATAATTCACCCCTCCACTTT. This sequence encodes CASSRTGSSYNSPLHF. Based on the CDR3 plus reference TRBV13 and TRBJ1-6, the full variable domain is AAGVIQSPRHLIKEKRETATLKCYPIPRHDTVYWYQQGPGQDPQFLISFYEKMQSDKGSIPDRFSAQQFSDYHSELNMSSLELGDSALYFCASSRTGSSYNSPLHFGNGTRLTVT.